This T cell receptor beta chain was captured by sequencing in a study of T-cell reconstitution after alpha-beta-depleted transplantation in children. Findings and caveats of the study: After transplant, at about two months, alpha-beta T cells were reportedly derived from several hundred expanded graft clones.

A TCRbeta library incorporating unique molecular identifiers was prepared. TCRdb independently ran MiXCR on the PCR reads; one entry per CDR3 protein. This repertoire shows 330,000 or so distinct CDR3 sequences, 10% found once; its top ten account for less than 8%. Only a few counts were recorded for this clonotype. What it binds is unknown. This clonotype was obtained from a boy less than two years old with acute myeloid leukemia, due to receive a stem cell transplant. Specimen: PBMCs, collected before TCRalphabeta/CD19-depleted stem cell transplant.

The CDR3: CASSLDLPGPPDTQYF. The CDR3 DNA reads as TGCGCCAGCAGCTTGGACCTCCCCGGCCCACCAGATACGCAGTATTTT. The chain couples TRBV5-1 to TRBJ2-3; D is unclear. This CDR3 has 16 residues. CDR1 is SGHRS, CDR2 YFSETQ, per germline. Trimming removed 0 bases at V and 4 bases at J, with 15 bases between.